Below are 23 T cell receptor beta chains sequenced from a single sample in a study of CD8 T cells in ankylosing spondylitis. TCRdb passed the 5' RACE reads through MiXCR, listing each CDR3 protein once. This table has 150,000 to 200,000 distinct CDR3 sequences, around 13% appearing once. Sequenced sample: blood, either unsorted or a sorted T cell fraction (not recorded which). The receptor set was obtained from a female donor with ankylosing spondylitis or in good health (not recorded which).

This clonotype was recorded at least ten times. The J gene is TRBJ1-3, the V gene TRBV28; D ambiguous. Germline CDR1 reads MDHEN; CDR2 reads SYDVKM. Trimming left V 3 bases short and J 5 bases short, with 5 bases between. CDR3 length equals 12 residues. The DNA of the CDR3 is TGTGCCAGCAGTTTTCAGCGAAACACCATATATTTT. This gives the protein CASSFQRNTIYF.

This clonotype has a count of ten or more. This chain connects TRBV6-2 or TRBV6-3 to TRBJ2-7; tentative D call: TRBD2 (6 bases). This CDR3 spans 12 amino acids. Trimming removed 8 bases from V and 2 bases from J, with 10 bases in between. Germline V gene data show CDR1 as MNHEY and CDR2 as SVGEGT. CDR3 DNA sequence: TGTGCCAGCGGGACTGTGACCTACGAGCAGTACTTC. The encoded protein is CASGTVTYEQYF.

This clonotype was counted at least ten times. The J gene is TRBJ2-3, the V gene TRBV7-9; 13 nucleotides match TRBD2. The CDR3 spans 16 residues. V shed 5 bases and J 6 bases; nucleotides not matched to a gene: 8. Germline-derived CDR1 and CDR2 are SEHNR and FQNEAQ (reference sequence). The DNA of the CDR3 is TGTGCCAGCAGCCCGAGGACTAGCGGGAGCAGGGATACGCAGTATTTT. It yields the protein CASSPRTSGSRDTQYF.

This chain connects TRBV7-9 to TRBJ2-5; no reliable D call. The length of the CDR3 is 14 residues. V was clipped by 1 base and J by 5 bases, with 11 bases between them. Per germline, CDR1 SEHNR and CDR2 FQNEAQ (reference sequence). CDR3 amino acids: CASSLGVLRETQYF. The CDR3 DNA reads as TGTGCCAGCAGCTTAGGGGTCCTGAGGGAGACCCAGTACTTC.

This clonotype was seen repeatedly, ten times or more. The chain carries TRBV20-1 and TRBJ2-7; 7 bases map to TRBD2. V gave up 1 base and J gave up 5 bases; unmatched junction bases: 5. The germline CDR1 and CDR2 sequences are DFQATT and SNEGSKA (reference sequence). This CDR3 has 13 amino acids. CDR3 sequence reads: CSARGRREHEQYF. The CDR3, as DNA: TGCAGTGCTAGAGGTCGGCGGGAGCACGAGCAGTACTTC.

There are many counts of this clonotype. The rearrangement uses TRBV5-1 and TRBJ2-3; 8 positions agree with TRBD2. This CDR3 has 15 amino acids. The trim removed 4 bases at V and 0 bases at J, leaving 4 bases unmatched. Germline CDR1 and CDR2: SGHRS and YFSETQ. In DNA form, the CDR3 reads TGCGCCAGCAGCGAGACTAGCGTCAGCACAGATACGCAGTATTTT. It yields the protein CASSETSVSTDTQYF.

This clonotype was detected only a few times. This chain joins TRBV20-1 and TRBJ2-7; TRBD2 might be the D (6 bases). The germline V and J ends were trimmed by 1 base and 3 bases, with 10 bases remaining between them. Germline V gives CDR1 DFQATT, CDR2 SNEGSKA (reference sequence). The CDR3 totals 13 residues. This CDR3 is CSARGSGLYEQYF. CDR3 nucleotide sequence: TGCAGTGCTAGAGGTAGCGGACTCTACGAGCAGTACTTC.

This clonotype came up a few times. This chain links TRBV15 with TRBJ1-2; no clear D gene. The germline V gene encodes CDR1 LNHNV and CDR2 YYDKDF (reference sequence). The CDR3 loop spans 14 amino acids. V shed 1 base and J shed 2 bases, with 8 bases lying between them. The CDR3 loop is CATSRGLQNYGYTF. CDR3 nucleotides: TGTGCCACCAGCAGAGGCCTACAGAACTATGGCTACACCTTC.

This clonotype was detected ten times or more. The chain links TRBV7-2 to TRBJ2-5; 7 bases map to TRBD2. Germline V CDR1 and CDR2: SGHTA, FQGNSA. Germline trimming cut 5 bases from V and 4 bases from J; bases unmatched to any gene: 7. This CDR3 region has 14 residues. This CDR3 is CASSVGGGGETQYF. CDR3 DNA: TGTGCCAGCAGCGTAGGCGGGGGAGGAGAGACCCAGTACTTC. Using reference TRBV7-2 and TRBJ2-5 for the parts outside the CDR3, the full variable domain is GAGVSQSPSNKVTEKGKDVELRCDPISGHTALYWYRQSLGQGLEFLIYFQGNSAPDKSGLPSDRFSAERTGGSVSTLTIQRTQQEDSAVYLCASSVGGGGETQYFGPGTRLLVL.

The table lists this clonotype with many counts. CDR3 amino acids: CATSDWGSPNTEAFF. Written as DNA, the CDR3 is TGTGCCACCAGTGATTGGGGCAGCCCCAACACTGAAGCTTTCTTT. The chain recombines TRBV24-1 with TRBJ1-1, with TRBD1 as a possible D gene (5 bases). Trimming took 2 bases from V and 2 from J, leaving 11 bases between them. This CDR3 has 15 amino acids. CDR1 is KGHDR, CDR2 SFDVKD, per germline.

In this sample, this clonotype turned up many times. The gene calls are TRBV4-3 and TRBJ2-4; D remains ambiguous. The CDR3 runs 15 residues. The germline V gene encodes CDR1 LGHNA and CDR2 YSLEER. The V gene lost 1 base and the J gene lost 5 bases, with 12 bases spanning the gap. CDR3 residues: CASSQVRQGENIQYF. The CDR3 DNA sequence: TGCGCCAGCAGCCAAGTCCGACAAGGAGAAAACATTCAGTACTTC.

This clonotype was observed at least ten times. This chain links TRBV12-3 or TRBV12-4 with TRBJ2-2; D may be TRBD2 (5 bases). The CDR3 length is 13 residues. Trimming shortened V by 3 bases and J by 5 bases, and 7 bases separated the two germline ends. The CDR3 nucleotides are TGTGCCAGCAGTTTCACGGGGACCGGGGAGCTGTTTTTT. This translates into CASSFTGTGELFF.

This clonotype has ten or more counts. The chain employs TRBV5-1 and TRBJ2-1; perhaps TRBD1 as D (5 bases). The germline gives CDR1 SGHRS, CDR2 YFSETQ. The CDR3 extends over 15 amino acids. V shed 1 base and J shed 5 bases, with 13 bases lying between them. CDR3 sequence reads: CASSLLGMDNNEQFF. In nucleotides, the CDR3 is TGCGCCAGCAGCTTGTTGGGCATGGACAACAATGAGCAGTTCTTC. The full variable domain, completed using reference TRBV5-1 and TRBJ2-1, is KAGVTQTPRYLIKTRGQQVTLSCSPISGHRSVSWYQQTPGQGLQFLFEYFSETQRNKGNFPGRFSGRQFSNSRSEMNVSTLELGDSALYLCASSLLGMDNNEQFFGPGTRLTVL.

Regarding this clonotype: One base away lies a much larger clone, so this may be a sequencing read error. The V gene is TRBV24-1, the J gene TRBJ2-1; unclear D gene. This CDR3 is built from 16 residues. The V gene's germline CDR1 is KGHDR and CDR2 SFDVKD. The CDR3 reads CDTSGSPLVQNNEQFF. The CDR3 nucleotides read TGTGACACCAGTGGGTCCCCTTTGGTACAGAACAATGAGCAGTTCTTC.

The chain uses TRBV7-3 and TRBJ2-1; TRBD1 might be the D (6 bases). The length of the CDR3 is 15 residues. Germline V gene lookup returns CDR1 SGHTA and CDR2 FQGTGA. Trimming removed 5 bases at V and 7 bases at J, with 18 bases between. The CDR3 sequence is CASSQQGSLANEQFF. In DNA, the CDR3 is TGTGCCAGCAGCCAACAGGGCTCACTGGCGAATGAGCAGTTCTTC.

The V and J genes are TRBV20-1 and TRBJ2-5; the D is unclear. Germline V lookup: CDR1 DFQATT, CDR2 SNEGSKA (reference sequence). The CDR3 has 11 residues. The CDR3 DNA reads TGCAGCACACGGGACCAAGAGACCCAGTACTTC. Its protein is CSTRDQETQYF.

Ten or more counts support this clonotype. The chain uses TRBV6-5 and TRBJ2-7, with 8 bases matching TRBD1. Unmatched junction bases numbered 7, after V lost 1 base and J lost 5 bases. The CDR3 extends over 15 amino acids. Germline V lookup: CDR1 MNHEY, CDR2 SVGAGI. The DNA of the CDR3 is TGTGCCAGCAGTTACTTGGGCCAGGGGGCCAACGAGCAGTACTTC. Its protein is CASSYLGQGANEQYF.

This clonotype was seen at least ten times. DNA for the CDR3: TGTGCCAGCAACGTCCGGGACACTGGAAACACCATATATTTT. Protein: CASNVRDTGNTIYF. The J gene is TRBJ1-3, the V gene TRBV28, with a weak D call TRBD1 (6 bases). There are 14 residues in the CDR3. With 7 bases removed from V and 2 bases from J, the gap between germline ends came to 12 bases. The germline gives CDR1 MDHEN, CDR2 SYDVKM.

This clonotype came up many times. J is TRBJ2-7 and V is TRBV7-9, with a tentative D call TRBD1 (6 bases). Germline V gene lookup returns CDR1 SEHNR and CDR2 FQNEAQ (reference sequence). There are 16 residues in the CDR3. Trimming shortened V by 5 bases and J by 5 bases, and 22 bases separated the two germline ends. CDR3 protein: CASSPRAGAMFHEQYF. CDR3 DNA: TGTGCCAGCAGCCCCAGGGCAGGGGCTATGTTCCACGAGCAGTACTTC.

The CDR3: CASSDHTGNTIYF. CDR3 nucleotides: TGTGCCAGCAGTGATCACACTGGAAACACCATATATTTT. The V call is TRBV2, the J call TRBJ1-3; D is unresolved. V was clipped by 3 bases and J by 2 bases, with 5 bases between them. From germline, CDR1 is SNHLY and CDR2 FYNNEI. This CDR3 contains 13 residues.

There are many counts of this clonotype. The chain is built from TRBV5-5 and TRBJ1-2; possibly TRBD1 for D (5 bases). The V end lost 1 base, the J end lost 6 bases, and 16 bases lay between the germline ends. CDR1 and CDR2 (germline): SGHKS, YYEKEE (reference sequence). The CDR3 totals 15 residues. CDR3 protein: CASSLSRGAWDGYTF. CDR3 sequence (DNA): TGTGCCAGCAGCTTGTCGAGGGGCGCCTGGGATGGCTACACCTTC.

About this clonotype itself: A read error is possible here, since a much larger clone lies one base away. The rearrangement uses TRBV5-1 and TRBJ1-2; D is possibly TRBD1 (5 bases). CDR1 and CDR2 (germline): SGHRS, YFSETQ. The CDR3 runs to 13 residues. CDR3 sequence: CTSSQDSSYGYTF. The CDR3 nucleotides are TGCACCAGCAGCCAAGACAGTTCCTATGGCTACACCTTC.

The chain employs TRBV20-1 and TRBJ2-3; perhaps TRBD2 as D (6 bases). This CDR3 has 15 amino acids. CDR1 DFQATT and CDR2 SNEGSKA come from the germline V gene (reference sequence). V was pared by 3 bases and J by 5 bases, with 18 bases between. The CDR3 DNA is TGCAGTGCTAGTTGGGGACTTCGTATTCAAGATACGCAGTATTTT. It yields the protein CSASWGLRIQDTQYF.